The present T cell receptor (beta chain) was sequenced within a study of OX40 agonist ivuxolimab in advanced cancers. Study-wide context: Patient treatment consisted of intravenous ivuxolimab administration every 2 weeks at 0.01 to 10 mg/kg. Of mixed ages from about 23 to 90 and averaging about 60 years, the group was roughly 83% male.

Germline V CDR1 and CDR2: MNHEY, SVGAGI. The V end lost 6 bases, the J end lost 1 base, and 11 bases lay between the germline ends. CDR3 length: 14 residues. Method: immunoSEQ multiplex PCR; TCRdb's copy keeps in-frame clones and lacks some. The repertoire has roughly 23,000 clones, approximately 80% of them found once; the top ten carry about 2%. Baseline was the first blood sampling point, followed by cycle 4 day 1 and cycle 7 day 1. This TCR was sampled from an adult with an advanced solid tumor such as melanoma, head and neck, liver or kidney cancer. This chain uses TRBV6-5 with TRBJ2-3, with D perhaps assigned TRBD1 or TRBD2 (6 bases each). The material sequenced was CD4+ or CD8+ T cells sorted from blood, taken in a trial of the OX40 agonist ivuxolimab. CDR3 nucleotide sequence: TGTGCCAGCAGGCTCGGGGGCGGCACAGATACGCAGTATTTT. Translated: CASRLGGGTDTQYF.